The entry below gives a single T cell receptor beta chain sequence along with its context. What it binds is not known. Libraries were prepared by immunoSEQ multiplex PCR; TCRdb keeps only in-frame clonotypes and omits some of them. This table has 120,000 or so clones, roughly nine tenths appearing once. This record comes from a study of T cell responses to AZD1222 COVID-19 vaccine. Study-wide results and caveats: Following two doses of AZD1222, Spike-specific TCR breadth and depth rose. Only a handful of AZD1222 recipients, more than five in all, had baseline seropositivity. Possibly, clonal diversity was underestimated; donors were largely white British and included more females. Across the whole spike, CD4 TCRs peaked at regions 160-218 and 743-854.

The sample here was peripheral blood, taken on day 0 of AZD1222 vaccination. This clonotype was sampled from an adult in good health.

The DNA of the CDR3 is TGTGCCAGCAGTTACTCGGAGGGGACGGAAGCTTTCTTT. As protein: CASSYSEGTEAFF. The V gene is TRBV6-5, the J gene TRBJ1-1, with D perhaps matching TRBD1 (5 bases). Between the trimmed V and J ends, which lost 0 bases and 8 bases, there was a span of 10 bases. Germline CDR1 reads MNHEY; CDR2 reads SVGAGI. This CDR3 region has 13 residues.